This record concerns one T cell receptor (beta chain) sequence. Its matching antigen is unknown. The sample comes from a study of graft-versus-host responses after intestinal transplantation. Measured with immunoSEQ multiplex PCR; TCRdb has only the in-frame clones, and not every one. Here the sample spans 90,000 to 95,000 clones, more than 85% being singletons. This specimen consisted of unstimulated CD8+ T cells sorted from spleen or lymph node cells, obtained before intestinal transplant. The receptor was derived from a human donor who received an intestinal transplant.

The CDR3 bases are TGCGCCAGCAGCCAGATGGGACAGTTGAACACTGAAGCTTTCTTT. This sequence encodes CASSQMGQLNTEAFF. The chain carries TRBV4-1 and TRBJ1-1; 7 nucleotides line up with TRBD1. J was trimmed by 0 bases and V by 3 bases; bases with no gene match: 4. The CDR3 is 15 amino acids. Germline values: CDR1 MGHRA, CDR2 YSYEKL.